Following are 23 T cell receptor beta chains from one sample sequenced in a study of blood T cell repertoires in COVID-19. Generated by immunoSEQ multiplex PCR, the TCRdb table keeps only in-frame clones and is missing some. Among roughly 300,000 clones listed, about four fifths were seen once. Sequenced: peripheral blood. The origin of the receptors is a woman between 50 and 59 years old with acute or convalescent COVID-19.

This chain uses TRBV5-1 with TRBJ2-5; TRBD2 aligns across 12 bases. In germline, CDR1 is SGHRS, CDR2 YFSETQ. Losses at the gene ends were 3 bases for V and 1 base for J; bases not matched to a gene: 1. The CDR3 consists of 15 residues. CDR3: CASSSLAGGQETQYF. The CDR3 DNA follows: TGCGCCAGCAGCTCACTAGCGGGGGGCCAAGAGACCCAGTACTTC.

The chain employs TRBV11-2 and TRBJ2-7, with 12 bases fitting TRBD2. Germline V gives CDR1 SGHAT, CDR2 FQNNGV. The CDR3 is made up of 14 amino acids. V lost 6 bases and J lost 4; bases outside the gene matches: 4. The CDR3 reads CASRRTSGKYEQYF. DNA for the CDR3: TGTGCCAGCAGAAGGACTAGCGGGAAATACGAGCAGTACTTC.

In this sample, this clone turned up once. The CDR3 DNA is TGTGCCAGCAGAGCGGGTATAGAAGCTTTCTTT. Protein: CASRAGIEAFF. J is TRBJ1-1 and V is TRBV2; D unresolved. The CDR3 contains 11 residues. The V end lost 6 bases, the J end lost 8 bases, and 10 bases lay between the germline ends. Per the germline V gene, CDR1 is SNHLY and CDR2 is FYNNEI. Filled out from reference TRBV2 and TRBJ1-1, the complete variable domain reads EPEVTQTPSHQVTQMGQEVILRCVPISNHLYFYWYRQILGQKVEFLVSFYNNEISEKSEIFDDQFSVERPDGSNFTLKIRSTKLEDSAMYFCASRAGIEAFFGQGTRLTVV.

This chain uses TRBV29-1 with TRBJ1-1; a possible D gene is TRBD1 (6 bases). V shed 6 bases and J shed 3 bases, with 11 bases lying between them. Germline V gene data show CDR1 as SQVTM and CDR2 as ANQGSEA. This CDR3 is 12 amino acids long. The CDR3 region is CSVPAGDTEAFF. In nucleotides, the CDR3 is TGCAGCGTGCCCGCAGGGGACACTGAAGCTTTCTTT. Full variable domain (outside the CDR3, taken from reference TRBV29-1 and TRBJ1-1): SAVISQKPSRDICQRGTSLTIQCQVDSQVTMMFWYRQQPGQSLTLIATANQGSEATYESGFVIDKFPISRPNLTFSTLTVSNMSPEDSSIYLCSVPAGDTEAFFGQGTRLTVV.

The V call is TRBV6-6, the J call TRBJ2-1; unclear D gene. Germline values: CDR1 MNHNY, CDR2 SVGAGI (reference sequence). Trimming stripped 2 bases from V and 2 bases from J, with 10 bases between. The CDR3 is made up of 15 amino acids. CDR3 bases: TGTGCCAGCAGTTACGGCCTAGGCCCCTACAATGAGCAGTTCTTC. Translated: CASSYGLGPYNEQFF.

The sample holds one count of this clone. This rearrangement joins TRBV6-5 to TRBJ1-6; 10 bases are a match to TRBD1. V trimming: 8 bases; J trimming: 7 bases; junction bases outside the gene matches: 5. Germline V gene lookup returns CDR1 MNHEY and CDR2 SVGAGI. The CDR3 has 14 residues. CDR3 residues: CASADRGRNSPLHF. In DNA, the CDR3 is TGTGCCAGCGCCGACAGGGGGCGGAATTCACCCCTCCACTTT.

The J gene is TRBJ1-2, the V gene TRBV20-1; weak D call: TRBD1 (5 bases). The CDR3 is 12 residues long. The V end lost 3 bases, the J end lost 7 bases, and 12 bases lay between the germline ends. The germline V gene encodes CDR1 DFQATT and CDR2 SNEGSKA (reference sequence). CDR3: CSASGGASGYTF. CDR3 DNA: TGCAGTGCTAGTGGCGGGGCGAGTGGCTACACCTTC.

For the CDR3, the DNA is TGTGCCAGCAGTCGGGACAGGGCAGAGTACTTC. Protein sequence: CASSRDRAEYF. This chain joins TRBV6-5 and TRBJ2-7; 9 nucleotides align to TRBD1. This CDR3 is built from 11 residues. V lost 5 bases, J lost 11 bases, and 4 bases stayed unmatched. Germline CDR1 is MNHEY and CDR2 is SVGAGI.

The CDR3: CASTNTTSGNTIYF. The CDR3 DNA follows: TGCGCCAGCACCAACACAACCTCTGGAAACACCATATATTTT. The rearrangement links TRBV5-1 to TRBJ1-3; no reliable D call. CDR3 length equals 14 residues. V lost 6 bases and J 0 bases, leaving 10 bases between the germline ends. Germline-derived CDR1 and CDR2 are SGHRS and YFSETQ.

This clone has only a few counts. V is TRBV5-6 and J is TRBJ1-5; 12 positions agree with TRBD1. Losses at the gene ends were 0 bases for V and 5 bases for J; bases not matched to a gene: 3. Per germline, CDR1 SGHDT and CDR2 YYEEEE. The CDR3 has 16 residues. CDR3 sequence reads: CASSLEGQGADQPQHF. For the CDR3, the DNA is TGTGCCAGCAGCTTGGAGGGACAGGGGGCGGATCAGCCCCAGCATTTT.

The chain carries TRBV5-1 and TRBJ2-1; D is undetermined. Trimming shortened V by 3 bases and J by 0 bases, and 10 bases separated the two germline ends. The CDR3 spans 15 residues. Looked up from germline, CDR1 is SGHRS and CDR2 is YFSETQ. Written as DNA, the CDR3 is TGCGCCAGCAGCTCCGCCCCTAGCTCCTACAATGAGCAGTTCTTC. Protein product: CASSSAPSSYNEQFF.

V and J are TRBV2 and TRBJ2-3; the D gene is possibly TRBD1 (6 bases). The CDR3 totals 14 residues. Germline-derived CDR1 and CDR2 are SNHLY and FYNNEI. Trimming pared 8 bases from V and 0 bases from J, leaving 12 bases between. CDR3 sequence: CASSDSLSTDTQYF. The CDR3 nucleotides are TGTGCCAGCTCGGACAGCCTTAGCACAGATACGCAGTATTTT.

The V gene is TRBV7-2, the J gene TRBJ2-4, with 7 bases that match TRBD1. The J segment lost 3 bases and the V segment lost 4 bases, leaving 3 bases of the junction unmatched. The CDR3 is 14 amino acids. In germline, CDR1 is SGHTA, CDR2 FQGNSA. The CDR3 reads CASSSAGGKNIQYF. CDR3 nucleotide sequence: TGTGCCAGCAGCTCGGCAGGGGGCAAAAACATTCAGTACTTC.

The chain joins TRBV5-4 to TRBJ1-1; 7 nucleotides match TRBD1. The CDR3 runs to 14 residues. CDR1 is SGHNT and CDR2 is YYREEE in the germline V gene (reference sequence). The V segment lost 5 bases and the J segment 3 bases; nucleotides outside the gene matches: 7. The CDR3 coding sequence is TGTGCCAGCAGTTCTAACAGGGGTCACACTGAAGCTTTCTTT. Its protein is CASSSNRGHTEAFF.

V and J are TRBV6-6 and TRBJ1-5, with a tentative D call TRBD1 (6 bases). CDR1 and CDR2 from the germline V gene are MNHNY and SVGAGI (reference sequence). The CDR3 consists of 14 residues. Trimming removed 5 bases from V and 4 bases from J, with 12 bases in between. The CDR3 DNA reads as TGTGCCAGCAGTCAAGGGCAGGGGAATCAGCCCCAGCATTTT. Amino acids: CASSQGQGNQPQHF.

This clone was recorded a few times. The CDR3 nucleotides read TGTGCCAGCACCCCGGGATCCCTCTCCTACGAGCAGTACTTC. This encodes CASTPGSLSYEQYF. The V call is TRBV2, the J call TRBJ2-7; perhaps TRBD2 as D (5 bases). The V end lost 7 bases, the J end lost 0 bases, and 13 bases lay between the germline ends. CDR1 and CDR2 (germline): SNHLY, FYNNEI. This CDR3 is 14 amino acids long.

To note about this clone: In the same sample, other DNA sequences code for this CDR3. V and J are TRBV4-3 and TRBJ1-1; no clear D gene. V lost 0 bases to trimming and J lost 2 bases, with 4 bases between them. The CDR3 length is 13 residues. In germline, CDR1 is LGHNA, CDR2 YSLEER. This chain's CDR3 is CASSQDRNTEAFF. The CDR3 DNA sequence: TGCGCCAGCAGCCAAGATCGTAACACTGAAGCTTTCTTT.

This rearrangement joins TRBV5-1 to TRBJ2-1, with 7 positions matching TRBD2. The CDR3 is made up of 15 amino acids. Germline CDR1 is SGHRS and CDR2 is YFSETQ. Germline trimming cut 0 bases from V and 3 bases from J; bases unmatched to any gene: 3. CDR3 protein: CASSLVGGDYNEQFF. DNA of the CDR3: TGCGCCAGCAGCTTGGTTGGGGGGGACTACAATGAGCAGTTCTTC.

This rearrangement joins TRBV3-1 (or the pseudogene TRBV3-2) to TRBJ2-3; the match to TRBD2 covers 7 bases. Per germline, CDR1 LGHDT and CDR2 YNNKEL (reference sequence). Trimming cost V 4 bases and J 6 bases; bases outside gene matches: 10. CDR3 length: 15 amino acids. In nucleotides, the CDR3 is TGTGCCAGCAGCCTCTTGACTAGCACCCGGGATACGCAGTATTTT. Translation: CASSLLTSTRDTQYF.

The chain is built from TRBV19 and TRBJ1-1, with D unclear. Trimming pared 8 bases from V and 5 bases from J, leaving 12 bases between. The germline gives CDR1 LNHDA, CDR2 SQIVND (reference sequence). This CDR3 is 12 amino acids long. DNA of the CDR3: TGTGCCAGTCTTTCTACTTGGACTGAAGCTTTCTTT. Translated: CASLSTWTEAFF. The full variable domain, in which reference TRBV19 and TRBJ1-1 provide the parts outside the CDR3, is DGGITQSPKYLFRKEGQNVTLSCEQNLNHDAMYWYRQDPGQGLRLIYYSQIVNDFQKGDIAEGYSVSREKKESFPLTVTSAQKNPTAFYLCASLSTWTEAFFGQGTRLTVV.

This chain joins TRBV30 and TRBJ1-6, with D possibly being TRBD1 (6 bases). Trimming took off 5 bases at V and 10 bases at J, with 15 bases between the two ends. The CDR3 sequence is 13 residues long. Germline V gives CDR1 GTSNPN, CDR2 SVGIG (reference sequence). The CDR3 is CAWFGQYGSPLHF. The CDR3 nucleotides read TGTGCCTGGTTTGGACAGTATGGATCACCCCTCCACTTT.

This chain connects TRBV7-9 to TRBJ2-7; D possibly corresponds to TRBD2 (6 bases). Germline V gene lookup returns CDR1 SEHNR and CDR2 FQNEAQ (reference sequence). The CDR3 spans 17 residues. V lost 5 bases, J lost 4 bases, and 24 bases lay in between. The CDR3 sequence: CASSPRPAQAGQYEQYF. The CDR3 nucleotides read TGTGCCAGCAGCCCCAGGCCCGCGCAAGCGGGTCAGTACGAGCAGTACTTC.

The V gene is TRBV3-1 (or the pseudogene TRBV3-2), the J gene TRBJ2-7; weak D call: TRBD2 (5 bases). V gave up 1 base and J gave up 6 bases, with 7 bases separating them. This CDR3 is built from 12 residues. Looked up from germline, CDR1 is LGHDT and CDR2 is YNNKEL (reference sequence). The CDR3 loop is CASSQAGGEQYV. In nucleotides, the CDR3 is TGTGCCAGCAGCCAAGCTGGAGGCGAGCAGTACGTC.